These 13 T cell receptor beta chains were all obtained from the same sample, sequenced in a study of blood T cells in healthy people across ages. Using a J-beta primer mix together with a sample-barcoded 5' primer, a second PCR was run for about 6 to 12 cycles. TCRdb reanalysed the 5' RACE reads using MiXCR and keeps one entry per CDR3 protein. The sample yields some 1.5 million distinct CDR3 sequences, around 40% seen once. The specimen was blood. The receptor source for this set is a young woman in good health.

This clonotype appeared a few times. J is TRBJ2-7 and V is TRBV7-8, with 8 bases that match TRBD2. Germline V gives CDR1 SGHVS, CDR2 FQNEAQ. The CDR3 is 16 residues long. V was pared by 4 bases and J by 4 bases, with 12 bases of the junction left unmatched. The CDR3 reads CASSSVTSGRLYEQYF. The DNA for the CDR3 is TGTGCCAGCAGCTCAGTGACCAGCGGGAGATTATACGAGCAGTACTTC.

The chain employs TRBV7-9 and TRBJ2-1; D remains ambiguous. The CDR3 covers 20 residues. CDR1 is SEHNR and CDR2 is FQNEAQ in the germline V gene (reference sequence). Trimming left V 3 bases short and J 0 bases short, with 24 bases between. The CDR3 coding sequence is TGTGCCAGCAGCTTTGGTTTTATCGACGCGTCCCTGAGCTCCTACAATGAGCAGTTCTTC. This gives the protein CASSFGFIDASLSSYNEQFF.

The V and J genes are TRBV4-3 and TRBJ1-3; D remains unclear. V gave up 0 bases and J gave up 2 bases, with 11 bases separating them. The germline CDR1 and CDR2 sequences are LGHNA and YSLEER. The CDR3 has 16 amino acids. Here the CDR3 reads CASSQDLGRAGNTIYF. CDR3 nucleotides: TGCGCCAGCAGCCAAGATCTGGGGAGGGCTGGAAACACCATATATTTT.

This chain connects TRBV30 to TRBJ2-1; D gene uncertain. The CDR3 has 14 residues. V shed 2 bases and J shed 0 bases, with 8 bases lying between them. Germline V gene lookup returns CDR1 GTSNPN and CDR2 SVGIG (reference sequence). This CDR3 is CAWSPRPSYNEQFF. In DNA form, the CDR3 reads TGTGCCTGGAGTCCCCGCCCCTCCTACAATGAGCAGTTCTTC.

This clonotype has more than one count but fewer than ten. The CDR3 DNA is TGTGCTAGTGGTTTGTCAGACCCGGGACAGATAAACACCGGGGAGCTGTTTTTT. Translated, it gives CASGLSDPGQINTGELFF. This chain joins TRBV12-5 and TRBJ2-2, with 7 bases aligning to TRBD1. Germline trimming cut 2 bases from V and 2 bases from J; bases unmatched to any gene: 11. Germline CDR1 and CDR2: LGHNT and FRNRAP. CDR3 size: 18 residues.

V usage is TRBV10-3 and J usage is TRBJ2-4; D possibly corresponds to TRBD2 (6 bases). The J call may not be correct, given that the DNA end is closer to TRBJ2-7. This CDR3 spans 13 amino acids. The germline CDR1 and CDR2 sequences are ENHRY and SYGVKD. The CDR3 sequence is CAISASGAYEQYF. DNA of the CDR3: TGTGCCATCAGTGCATCGGGGGCCTACGAGCAGTACTTC.

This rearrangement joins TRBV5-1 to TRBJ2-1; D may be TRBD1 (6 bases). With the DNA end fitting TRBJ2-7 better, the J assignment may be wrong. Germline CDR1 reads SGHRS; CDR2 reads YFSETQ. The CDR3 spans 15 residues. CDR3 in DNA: TGCGCCAGCAGCCCGGACAGCTACTCCTACAATGAGCAGTACTTC. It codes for CASSPDSYSYNEQYF.

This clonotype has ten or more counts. The CDR3 DNA follows: TGTGCCAGCAGTCCTGCTGGACAGGCCGGTATGGATACGCAGTATTTT. Translated, it gives CASSPAGQAGMDTQYF. This chain links TRBV28 with TRBJ2-3, with 7 nucleotides matching TRBD1. Germline assignment: CDR1 MDHEN and CDR2 SYDVKM. The CDR3 spans 16 residues. Germline trimming cut 5 bases from V and 6 bases from J; bases unmatched to any gene: 14.

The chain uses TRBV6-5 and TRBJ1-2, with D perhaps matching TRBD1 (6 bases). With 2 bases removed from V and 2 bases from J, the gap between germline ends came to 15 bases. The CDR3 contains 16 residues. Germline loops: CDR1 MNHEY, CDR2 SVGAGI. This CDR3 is CASSYTSRGPNYGYTF. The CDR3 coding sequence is TGTGCCAGCAGTTACACATCCAGGGGCCCCAACTATGGCTACACCTTC.

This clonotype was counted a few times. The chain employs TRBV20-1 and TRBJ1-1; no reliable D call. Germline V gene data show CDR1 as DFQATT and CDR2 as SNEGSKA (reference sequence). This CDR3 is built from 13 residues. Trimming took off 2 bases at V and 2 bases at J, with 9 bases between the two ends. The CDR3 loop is CSARLYPNTEAFF. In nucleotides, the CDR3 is TGCAGTGCTAGATTATATCCTAACACTGAAGCTTTCTTT.

CDR3 bases: TGCGCCAGCAGCCAAGATGACAGGCCTTTCCAAGAGACCCAGTACTTC. Protein: CASSQDDRPFQETQYF. The V gene is TRBV4-1, the J gene TRBJ2-5; D may be TRBD1 (6 bases). The CDR3 runs to 16 residues. Trimming took off 0 bases at V and 1 base at J, with 12 bases between the two ends. Germline assignment: CDR1 MGHRA and CDR2 YSYEKL.

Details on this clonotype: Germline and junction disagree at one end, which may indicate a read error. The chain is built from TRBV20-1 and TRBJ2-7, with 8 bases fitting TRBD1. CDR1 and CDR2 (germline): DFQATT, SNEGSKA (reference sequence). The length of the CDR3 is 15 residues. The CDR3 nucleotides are TGCAGTGCTAGAGATCTCGAGACAGGGGATTACGAGCAGTGCTTC. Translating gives CSARDLETGDYEQCF.

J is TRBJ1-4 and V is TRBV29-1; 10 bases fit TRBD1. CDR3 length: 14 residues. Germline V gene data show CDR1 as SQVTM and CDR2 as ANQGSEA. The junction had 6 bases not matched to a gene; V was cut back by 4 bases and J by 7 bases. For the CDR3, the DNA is TGCAGCGTTGGAGACAGGGGGCGAGGTGAAAAACTGTTTTTT. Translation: CSVGDRGRGEKLFF.